Following are 28 T cell receptor beta chains from one sample sequenced in a study of blood T cell repertoires in COVID-19. The protocol was immunoSEQ multiplex PCR, while the TCRdb copy is restricted to in-frame clones and leaves out a portion. The sample lists about 61,000 clones, approximately 90% seen once, with 3.5% to 4% in the top ten. Source material: peripheral blood. The receptors stem from a human donor in a cohort sampled during active COVID-19.

The chain joins TRBV6-6 to TRBJ2-7, with 10 bases fitting TRBD2. The CDR3 covers 15 residues. The trim removed 0 bases at V and 7 bases at J, leaving 6 bases unmatched. Germline assignment: CDR1 MNHNY and CDR2 SVGAGI (reference sequence). The CDR3 is CASSYSLAGVSEQYF. CDR3 nucleotides: TGTGCCAGCAGTTACTCCCTAGCGGGAGTCTCTGAGCAGTACTTC.

The chain carries TRBV7-9 and TRBJ2-7; 11 bases agree with TRBD1. Trimming took 5 bases from V and 3 from J; bases not matched to a gene: 3. The CDR3 is 14 amino acids. Looked up from germline, CDR1 is SEHNR and CDR2 is FQNEAQ (reference sequence). CDR3 in DNA: TGTGCCAGCAGCCCGGGGACAGGGGGCTACGAGCAGTACTTC. This gives the protein CASSPGTGGYEQYF.

The chain uses TRBV3-1 (or the pseudogene TRBV3-2) and TRBJ1-6; TRBD1 might be the D (5 bases). The ends were cut back, 3 bases at V and 7 bases at J, with 16 bases in the middle. CDR3 length equals 16 residues. CDR1 and CDR2 (germline): LGHDT, YNNKEL (reference sequence). The CDR3 spells CASSHSDGGFNSPLHF. The CDR3, as DNA: TGTGCCAGCAGCCACAGTGACGGGGGGTTCAATTCACCCCTCCACTTT.

DNA of the CDR3: TGCGCCAGCAGTGCCGGCGACTACTACAATGAGCAGTTCTTC. Protein sequence: CASSAGDYYNEQFF. V usage is TRBV23-1 and J usage is TRBJ2-1; D possibly corresponds to TRBD2 (5 bases). TRBV23-1 is noted as an ORF with a role that remains uncertain. Trimming stripped 5 bases from V and 3 bases from J, with 11 bases between. The CDR3 runs 14 residues.

This chain uses TRBV4-1 with TRBJ1-5, with TRBD1 matching 8 bases. V lost 0 bases, J lost 4 bases, and 2 bases stayed unmatched. Germline CDR1 and CDR2: MGHRA and YSYEKL. The CDR3 sequence is 15 residues long. The CDR3 is CASSQEYRGNQPQHF. CDR3 DNA: TGCGCCAGCAGCCAAGAATACAGGGGGAATCAGCCCCAGCATTTT.

The chain couples TRBV5-1 to TRBJ2-3; the D gene is possibly TRBD2 (6 bases). V lost 0 bases and J lost 1, with 18 bases in between. CDR3 length equals 18 residues. CDR1 SGHRS and CDR2 YFSETQ come from the germline V gene. The CDR3 DNA sequence: TGCGCCAGCAGCTTGGCTCCTCCCGGGACGGGGGGCACAGATACGCAGTATTTT. This codes for CASSLAPPGTGGTDTQYF.

The chain uses TRBV6-5 and TRBJ2-3; 8 nucleotides line up with TRBD1. There are 15 residues in the CDR3. The germline V gene has CDR1 MNHEY and CDR2 SVGAGI. The J segment lost 2 bases and the V segment lost 5 bases, leaving 6 bases of the junction unmatched. CDR3 region: CASSRQGLATDTQYF. CDR3 DNA: TGTGCCAGCAGTCGACAGGGGTTGGCCACAGATACGCAGTATTTT.

J is TRBJ1-2 and V is TRBV7-9; D is uncertain. The V gene's germline CDR1 is SEHNR and CDR2 FQNEAQ (reference sequence). Trimming took off 5 bases at V and 1 base at J, with 11 bases between the two ends. The CDR3 consists of 14 residues. CDR3 amino acids: CASSQVGSNYGYTF. For the CDR3, the DNA is TGTGCCAGCAGCCAGGTGGGCAGTAACTATGGCTACACCTTC. The complete variable domain, with remaining parts taken from reference TRBV7-9 and TRBJ1-2, reads DTGVSQNPRHKITKRGQNVTFRCDPISEHNRLYWYRQTLGQGPEFLTYFQNEAQLEKSRLLSDRFSAERPKGSFSTLEIQRTEQGDSAMYLCASSQVGSNYGYTFGSGTRLTVV.

This sequence joins TRBV7-2 and TRBJ2-3, with 7 bases fitting TRBD2. This CDR3 has 16 residues. Germline loops: CDR1 SGHTA, CDR2 FQGNSA. J gave up 5 bases and V 2 bases, and 10 bases lay outside the gene matches. CDR3: CASSLNGAGHKDTQYF. In DNA form, the CDR3 reads TGTGCCAGCAGCTTAAATGGAGCGGGGCATAAAGATACGCAGTATTTT.

In the case of this clone: An end of the junction does not agree with germline; a read error may underlie this. J is TRBJ2-2 and V is TRBV4-3, with D perhaps TRBD2 (7 bases). Looked up from germline, CDR1 is LGHNA and CDR2 is YSLEER. CDR3 length: 14 amino acids. The CDR3 nucleotides read TGCGCCCGCAGCCAAGGGGGGGGCTCCGGGGAGCTGTTTTTT. Protein product: CARSQGGGSGELFF.

The rearrangement links TRBV6-6 to TRBJ2-7; weak D call: TRBD1 (7 bases). The CDR3 is made up of 14 amino acids. Germline V CDR1 and CDR2: MNHNY, SVGAGI (reference sequence). V was pared by 6 bases and J by 2 bases, with 14 bases between. The CDR3 DNA reads TGTGCCAGCAGAAACGGGGGACAGACCTACGAGCAGTACTTC. Protein: CASRNGGQTYEQYF.

V and J are TRBV28 and TRBJ2-5, with 8 bases matching TRBD2. The CDR3 runs 16 residues. The V and J ends lost 2 bases and 2 bases, in that order; junction bases with no gene match: 7. The germline V gene has CDR1 MDHEN and CDR2 SYDVKM. In nucleotides, the CDR3 is TGTGCCAGCAGTTTACGGGGGGGGCCTGATCAAGAGACCCAGTACTTC. Its protein product is CASSLRGGPDQETQYF.

This rearrangement joins TRBV10-1 to TRBJ2-5; D is possibly TRBD1 (5 bases). Per the germline V gene, CDR1 is WNHNN and CDR2 is SYGVQD (reference sequence). This CDR3 is 14 amino acids long. V lost 5 bases to trimming and J lost 4 bases, with 14 bases between them. CDR3 protein: CASSSQGNVETQYF. DNA for the CDR3: TGCGCCAGCAGTTCCCAGGGAAATGTAGAGACCCAGTACTTC.

The chain uses TRBV7-2 and TRBJ1-2; 7 bases are shared with TRBD1. This CDR3 has 18 amino acids. CDR1 and CDR2 from the germline V gene are SGHTA and FQGNSA. After removal of 5 bases from V and 0 bases from J, the junction contained 15 bases not matched to a gene. CDR3 protein: CASSVRPGQRKTNYGYTF. Here the CDR3 DNA reads TGTGCCAGCAGCGTCAGACCGGGACAGAGGAAAACTAACTATGGCTACACCTTC.

The V gene is TRBV6-1, the J gene TRBJ1-5, with TRBD1 matching 9 bases. Germline CDR1 MNHNS, CDR2 SASEGT. The trim removed 3 bases at V and 4 bases at J, leaving 10 bases unmatched. This CDR3 spans 17 amino acids. In DNA form, the CDR3 reads TGTGCCAGCAGTGACAATACAGGGGGCGGCACTAATCAGCCCCAGCATTTT. Protein: CASSDNTGGGTNQPQHF.

The gene calls are TRBV4-1 and TRBJ2-6; TRBD2 matches at 11 bases. The CDR3 has 20 residues. CDR1 and CDR2 (germline): MGHRA, YSYEKL. The J segment lost 3 bases and the V segment lost 0 bases, leaving 10 bases of the junction unmatched. The CDR3 DNA is TGCGCCAGCAGCCAAGATAGCTCACTAGCGGGAGCAGGTGGGGCCAACGTCCTGACTTTC. Translated, it gives CASSQDSSLAGAGGANVLTF.

The chain combines TRBV15 with TRBJ2-1; 9 bases match TRBD2. The length of the CDR3 is 16 residues. Trimming at V came to 6 bases and at J to 8 bases, leaving 14 bases not matched to a gene. The germline V gene has CDR1 LNHNV and CDR2 YYDKDF (reference sequence). CDR3 amino acids: CATSPRAGGPMDEQFF. The CDR3 DNA reads TGTGCCACCAGTCCCAGGGCGGGAGGGCCAATGGATGAGCAGTTCTTC.

This sequence joins TRBV27 and TRBJ2-7; no definite D call. The V and J ends lost 2 bases and 3 bases respectively, with 11 bases between them. CDR3 size: 14 residues. Germline V gives CDR1 MNHEY, CDR2 SMNVEV (reference sequence). CDR3 amino acids: CASSLGLGDYEQYF. CDR3 in DNA: TGTGCCAGCAGTTTAGGTCTAGGCGACTACGAGCAGTACTTC.

The V call is TRBV5-1, the J call TRBJ2-7; the match to TRBD2 covers 8 bases. Germline V lookup: CDR1 SGHRS, CDR2 YFSETQ. The length of the CDR3 is 14 residues. V lost 0 bases, J lost 10 bases, and 9 bases stayed unmatched. Here the CDR3 reads CASSLVPQAGVQYF. CDR3 bases: TGCGCCAGCAGCTTGGTCCCGCAAGCGGGAGTCCAGTACTTC.

This chain joins TRBV6-6 and TRBJ2-1; 7 nucleotides line up with TRBD2. Germline CDR1 reads MNHNY; CDR2 reads SVGAGI (reference sequence). The V gene end was trimmed by 2 bases and the J gene end by 8 bases; junction bases not matched to a gene: 12. The CDR3 totals 16 residues. CDR3 DNA: TGTGCCAGCAGTTACGCCGTTAGGCCGGGAGGCGATGAGCAGTTCTTC. It is translated as CASSYAVRPGGDEQFF.

There are a few counts of this clone. J is TRBJ1-2 and V is TRBV7-9; 7 nucleotides align to TRBD1. The CDR3 is made up of 12 amino acids. The germline V gene has CDR1 SEHNR and CDR2 FQNEAQ (reference sequence). Trimming took 3 bases from V and 7 from J; bases not matched to a gene: 2. CDR3 protein: CASSLTGTGYTF. Written as DNA, the CDR3 is TGTGCCAGCAGCTTGACAGGGACTGGCTACACCTTC.

This chain links TRBV19 with TRBJ1-5, with D hard to call. Trimming cost V 3 bases and J 7 bases, with 10 bases left between them. The CDR3 is made up of 13 amino acids. Germline CDR1 and CDR2: LNHDA and SQIVND (reference sequence). The CDR3 loop reads CASSIIPGQPQHF. The CDR3 coding sequence is TGTGCCAGTAGTATTATCCCAGGCCAGCCCCAGCATTTT.

The rearrangement links TRBV4-1 to TRBJ1-1; D is unresolved. V was clipped by 2 bases and J by 8 bases, with 15 bases between them. From germline, CDR1 is MGHRA and CDR2 YSYEKL. The CDR3 is 14 amino acids. DNA for the CDR3: TGCGCCAGCAGCCAACACCTTCGCTCGGGGGAAGCTTTCTTT. It encodes CASSQHLRSGEAFF.

The chain recombines TRBV19 with TRBJ2-5; 7 bases align to TRBD1. The CDR3 is 14 amino acids. Germline V gene lookup returns CDR1 LNHDA and CDR2 SQIVND (reference sequence). The trim removed 6 bases at V and 4 bases at J, leaving 8 bases unmatched. CDR3 coding DNA: TGTGCCAGTAGCGAAGGGGGCGGATTAGAGACCCAGTACTTC. This encodes CASSEGGGLETQYF.

By sample fraction, this clone is medium-sized. The V call is TRBV4-2, the J call TRBJ1-2, with TRBD1 matching over 7 bases. Germline CDR1 is LGHNA and CDR2 is YNFKEQ. The CDR3 is 15 residues long. Losses at the gene ends were 4 bases for V and 4 bases for J; bases not matched to a gene: 9. In nucleotides, the CDR3 is TGTGCCAGCAGCCTTCCCCTCGGGGACAGCTATGGCTACACCTTC. This gives the protein CASSLPLGDSYGYTF.

V and J are TRBV30 and TRBJ1-5; perhaps TRBD1 as D (5 bases). The CDR3 is 15 amino acids. Germline CDR1 is GTSNPN and CDR2 is SVGIG (reference sequence). V lost 2 bases to trimming and J lost 0 bases, with 11 bases between them. The CDR3 region is CAWSPGDSSNQPQHF. CDR3 sequence (DNA): TGTGCCTGGAGTCCCGGCGACAGTAGCAATCAGCCCCAGCATTTT.

V and J are TRBV7-8 and TRBJ1-2; D may be TRBD1 (5 bases). The ends were cut back, 2 bases at V and 5 bases at J, with 15 bases in the middle. CDR1 and CDR2 from the germline V gene are SGHVS and FQNEAQ. The CDR3 is made up of 15 amino acids. The CDR3 DNA reads TGTGCCAGCAGCTTACAACGATCGGGGGAATATGGCTACACCTTC. This translates into CASSLQRSGEYGYTF.

The CDR3 here is CATSKRPGNTEAFF. In DNA form, the CDR3 reads TGTGCCACCAGTAAGAGACCGGGGAACACTGAAGCTTTCTTT. The chain employs TRBV19 and TRBJ1-1; no clear D gene. CDR1 is LNHDA, CDR2 SQIVND, per germline (reference sequence). This CDR3 is built from 14 residues. Trimming removed 10 bases at V and 1 base at J, with 16 bases between.